The next 9 T cell receptor beta chains were all read from a single sample in a study of graft-versus-host responses after intestinal transplantation. Intraepithelial and lamina propria lymphocytes were isolated from graft specimens. Clones were read by immunoSEQ multiplex PCR, and TCRdb kept only the in-frame ones, dropping some. The table records some 10,000 clones, about 81% of them present only once. The sequenced sample was ileum tissue, obtained roughly 530 days after intestinal transplant. All receptors come from a human patient who received an intestinal transplant, so some T cells may come from the graft donor.

The chain carries TRBV4-3 and TRBJ1-6; tentatively, D is TRBD1 (6 bases). The germline V gene encodes CDR1 LGHNA and CDR2 YSLEER. The CDR3 covers 17 residues. Trimming cost V 1 base and J 4 bases, with 14 bases left between them. The CDR3 bases are TGCGCCAGCAGCCAAGCAGCCAGGGGTAAATATAATTCACCCCTCCACTTT. This translates into CASSQAARGKYNSPLHF.

This clone was counted between two and nine times. V gene TRBV5-8 combines with J gene TRBJ1-1; a weak D match, TRBD1 (6 bases). The germline gives CDR1 SGHTS, CDR2 YDEGEE. V was clipped by 2 bases and J by 2 bases, with 13 bases between them. The CDR3 has 15 residues. Written as DNA, the CDR3 is TGTGCCAGCAGCTTTCAGGGACACGGAAACACTGAAGCTTTCTTT. This sequence encodes CASSFQGHGNTEAFF.

V and J are TRBV18 and TRBJ1-1, with 9 bases that match TRBD1. Per the germline V gene, CDR1 is KGHSH and CDR2 is LQKENI. There are 14 residues in the CDR3. Trimming took 5 bases from V and 4 from J; bases not matched to a gene: 5. CDR3 residues: CASSFDRGGTEAFF. CDR3 in DNA: TGTGCCAGCTCATTCGACAGGGGGGGCACTGAAGCTTTCTTT.

The J gene is TRBJ2-1, the V gene TRBV2, with a tentative D call TRBD1 (5 bases). The CDR3 is 16 amino acids. Trimming left V 1 base short and J 11 bases short, with 21 bases between. The germline CDR1 and CDR2 sequences are SNHLY and FYNNEI. The CDR3 DNA follows: TGTGCCAGCAGTGAAGGGGGCAGGGCACCCGGGTTTCAGCAGTTCTTC. Protein sequence: CASSEGGRAPGFQQFF.

The chain combines TRBV5-4 with TRBJ1-1; possibly TRBD1 for D (6 bases). The germline V and J ends were trimmed by 4 bases and 1 base, with 8 bases remaining between them. CDR1 is SGHNT, CDR2 YYREEE, per germline (reference sequence). The CDR3 is made up of 13 amino acids. DNA for the CDR3: TGTGCCAGCAGCCCACAGGGGAACACTGAAGCTTTCTTT. Encoded protein: CASSPQGNTEAFF. Full variable domain (rest looked up from reference TRBV5-4 and TRBJ1-1): ETGVTQSPTHLIKTRGQQVTLRCSSQSGHNTVSWYQQALGQGPQFIFQYYREEENGRGNFPPRFSGLQFPNYSSELNVNALELDDSALYLCASSPQGNTEAFFGQGTRLTVV.

This rearrangement joins TRBV7-9 to TRBJ2-7; D possibly matches TRBD1 or TRBD2 (5 bases each). The J call may not be correct, given that the DNA end is closer to TRBJ2-5. The CDR3 spans 14 residues. From germline, CDR1 is SEHNR and CDR2 FQNEAQ (reference sequence). The CDR3 sequence is CASSLMGVAETQYF. The CDR3 coding sequence is TGTGCCAGCAGCTTAATGGGGGTAGCCGAGACCCAGTACTTC.

The V and J genes are TRBV19 and TRBJ1-5; D uncertain. CDR1 and CDR2 (germline): LNHDA, SQIVND (reference sequence). This CDR3 contains 15 residues. Trimming removed 1 base from V and 0 bases from J, with 7 bases in between. The chain's CDR3 is CASSIVRSSNQPQHF. The DNA for the CDR3 is TGTGCCAGTAGTATAGTCCGGAGTAGCAATCAGCCCCAGCATTTT.

The chain couples TRBV11-2 to TRBJ2-7, with no clear D. The V gene's germline CDR1 is SGHAT and CDR2 FQNNGV. Trimming stripped 1 base from V and 3 bases from J, with 10 bases between. The CDR3 has 14 amino acids. CDR3 sequence: CASSLVWAHYEQYF. CDR3 coding DNA: TGTGCCAGCAGCTTAGTCTGGGCACACTACGAGCAGTACTTC.

The V gene is TRBV6-1, the J gene TRBJ1-1; D might be TRBD1 (6 bases). Germline CDR1 is MNHNS and CDR2 is SASEGT. Trimming took 6 bases from V and 1 from J, leaving 15 bases between them. The CDR3 totals 15 residues. The CDR3 spells CASSASPGQNTEAFF. The CDR3 bases are TGTGCCAGCAGCGCAAGCCCGGGACAGAACACTGAAGCTTTCTTT.